The subject of this entry is one T cell receptor beta chain. Authors' data handling: Estimates of nucleated cell counts were drawn from the amplification of reference gene primers. Method: immunoSEQ multiplex PCR; TCRdb's copy keeps in-frame clones and lacks some. V, J and clone size were drawn from that table, and D and trimming were deduced from the DNA. The profile covers 100,000 to 150,000 clones, with around four fifths appearing a single time and about 6% taken by the ten largest. The source of the sample is a study of blood T cell repertoires in COVID-19. Study-level information: Acute and convalescent COVID-19 samples came from the United States, Italy and Spain.

The specimen sequenced was peripheral blood. This receptor was taken from a man of 80 years or more with active or convalescent COVID-19.

The CDR3 protein is CARNEKRGTERDEQYF. The DNA of the CDR3 is TGTGCCAGGAACGAGAAAAGGGGGACAGAGAGAGACGAGCAGTACTTC. This chain links TRBV19 with TRBJ2-7; TRBD1 aligns across 7 bases. The CDR3 covers 16 residues. After removal of 9 bases from V and 5 bases from J, the junction contained 19 bases not matched to a gene. Per the germline V gene, CDR1 is LNHDA and CDR2 is SQIVND (reference sequence).